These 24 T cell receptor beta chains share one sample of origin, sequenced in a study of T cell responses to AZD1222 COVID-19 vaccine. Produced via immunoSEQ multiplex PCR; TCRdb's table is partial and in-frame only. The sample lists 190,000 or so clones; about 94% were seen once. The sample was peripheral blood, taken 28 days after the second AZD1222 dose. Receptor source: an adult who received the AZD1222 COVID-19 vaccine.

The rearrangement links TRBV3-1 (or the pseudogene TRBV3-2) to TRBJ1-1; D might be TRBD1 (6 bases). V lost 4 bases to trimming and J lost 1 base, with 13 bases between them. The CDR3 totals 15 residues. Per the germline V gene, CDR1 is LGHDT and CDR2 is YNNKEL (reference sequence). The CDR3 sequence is CASSPPGHTNTEAFF. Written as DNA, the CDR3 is TGTGCCAGCAGCCCACCGGGACACACGAACACTGAAGCTTTCTTT.

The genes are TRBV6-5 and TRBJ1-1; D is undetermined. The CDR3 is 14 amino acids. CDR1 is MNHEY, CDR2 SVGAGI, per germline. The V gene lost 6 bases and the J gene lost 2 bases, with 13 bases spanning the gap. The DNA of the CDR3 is TGTGCCAGCAGCAGCACTAGGCAAAACACTGAAGCTTTCTTT. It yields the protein CASSSTRQNTEAFF.

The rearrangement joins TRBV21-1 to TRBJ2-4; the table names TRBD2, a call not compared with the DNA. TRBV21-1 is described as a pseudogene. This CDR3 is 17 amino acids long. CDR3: CASSNRLAGNPKDIQYF. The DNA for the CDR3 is TGTGCCAGCAGCAACAGACTAGCGGGGAACCCAAAGGACATTCAGTACTTC.

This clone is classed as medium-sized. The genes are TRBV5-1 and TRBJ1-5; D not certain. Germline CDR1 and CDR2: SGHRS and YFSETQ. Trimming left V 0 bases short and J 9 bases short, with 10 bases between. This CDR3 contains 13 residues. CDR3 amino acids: CASSLEGERPQHF. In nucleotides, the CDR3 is TGCGCCAGCAGCTTGGAGGGCGAGAGGCCCCAGCATTTT. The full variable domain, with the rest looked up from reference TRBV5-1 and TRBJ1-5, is KAGVTQTPRYLIKTRGQQVTLSCSPISGHRSVSWYQQTPGQGLQFLFEYFSETQRNKGNFPGRFSGRQFSNSRSEMNVSTLELGDSALYLCASSLEGERPQHFGDGTRLSIL.

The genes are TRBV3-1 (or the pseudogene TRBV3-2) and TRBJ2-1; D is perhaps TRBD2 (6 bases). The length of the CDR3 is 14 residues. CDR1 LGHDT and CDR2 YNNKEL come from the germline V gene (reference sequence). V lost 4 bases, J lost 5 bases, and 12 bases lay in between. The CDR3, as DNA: TGTGCCAGCAGCCTTGGGACTTTCGACAATGAGCAGTTCTTC. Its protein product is CASSLGTFDNEQFF.

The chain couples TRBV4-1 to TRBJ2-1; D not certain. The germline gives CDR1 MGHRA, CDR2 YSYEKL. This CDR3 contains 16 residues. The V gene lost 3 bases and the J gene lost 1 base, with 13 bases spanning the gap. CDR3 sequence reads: CASSQVDMISYNEQFF. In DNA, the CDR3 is TGCGCCAGCAGCCAGGTCGACATGATTTCCTACAATGAGCAGTTCTTC.

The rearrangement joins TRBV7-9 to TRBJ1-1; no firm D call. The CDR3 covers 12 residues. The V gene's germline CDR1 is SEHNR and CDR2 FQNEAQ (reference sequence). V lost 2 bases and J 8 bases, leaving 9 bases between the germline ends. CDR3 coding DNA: TGTGCCAGCAGCTTAACCGGTCAGGAAGCTTTCTTT. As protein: CASSLTGQEAFF.

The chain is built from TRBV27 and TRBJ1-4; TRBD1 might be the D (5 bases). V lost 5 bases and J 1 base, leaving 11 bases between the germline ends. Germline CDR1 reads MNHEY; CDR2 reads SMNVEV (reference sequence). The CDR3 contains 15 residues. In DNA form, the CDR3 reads TGTGCCAGCAGTCCTCAGGGTATAACTAATGAAAAACTGTTTTTT. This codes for CASSPQGITNEKLFF.

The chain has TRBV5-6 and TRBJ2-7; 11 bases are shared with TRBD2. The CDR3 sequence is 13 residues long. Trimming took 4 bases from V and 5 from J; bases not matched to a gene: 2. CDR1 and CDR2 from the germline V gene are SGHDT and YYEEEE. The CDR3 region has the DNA TGTGCCAGCAGCCTACTAGCGGGGGACGAGCAGTACTTC. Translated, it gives CASSLLAGDEQYF.

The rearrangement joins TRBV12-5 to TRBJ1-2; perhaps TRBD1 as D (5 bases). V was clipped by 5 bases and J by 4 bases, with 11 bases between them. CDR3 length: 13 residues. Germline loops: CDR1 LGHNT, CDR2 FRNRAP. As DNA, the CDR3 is TGTGCTAGTGGTCCTAGGGGCAGCTATGGCTACACCTTC. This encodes CASGPRGSYGYTF.

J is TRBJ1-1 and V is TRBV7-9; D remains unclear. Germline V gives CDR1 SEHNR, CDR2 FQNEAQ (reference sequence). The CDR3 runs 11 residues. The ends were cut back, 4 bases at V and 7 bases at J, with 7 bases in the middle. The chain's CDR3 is CASSYTFEAFF. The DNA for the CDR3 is TGTGCCAGCAGCTACACATTTGAAGCTTTCTTT.

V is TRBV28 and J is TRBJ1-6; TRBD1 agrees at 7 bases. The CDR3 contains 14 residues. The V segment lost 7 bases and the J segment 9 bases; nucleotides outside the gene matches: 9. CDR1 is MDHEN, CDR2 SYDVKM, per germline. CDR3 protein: CASIPQQGSSPLHF. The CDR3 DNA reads TGTGCCAGCATCCCACAACAGGGGAGTTCACCCCTCCACTTT.

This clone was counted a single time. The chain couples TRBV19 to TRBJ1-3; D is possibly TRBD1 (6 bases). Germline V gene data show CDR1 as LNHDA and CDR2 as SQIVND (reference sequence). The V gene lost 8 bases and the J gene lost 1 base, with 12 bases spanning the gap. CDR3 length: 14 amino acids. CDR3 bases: TGTGCCAGTGGGCTCAGGGGTTCTGGAAACACCATATATTTT. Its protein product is CASGLRGSGNTIYF.

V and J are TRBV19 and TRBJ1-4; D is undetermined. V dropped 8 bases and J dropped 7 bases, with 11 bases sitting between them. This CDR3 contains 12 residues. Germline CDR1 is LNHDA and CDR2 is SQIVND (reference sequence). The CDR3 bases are TGTGCCAGTGGCATCGCCGGTGAAAAACTGTTTTTT. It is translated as CASGIAGEKLFF.

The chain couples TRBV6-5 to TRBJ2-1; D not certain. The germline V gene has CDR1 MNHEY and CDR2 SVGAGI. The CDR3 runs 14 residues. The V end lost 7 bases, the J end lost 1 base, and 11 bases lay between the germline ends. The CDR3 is CASTLMGSYNEQFF. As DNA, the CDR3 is TGTGCCAGCACCCTGATGGGATCCTACAATGAGCAGTTCTTC.

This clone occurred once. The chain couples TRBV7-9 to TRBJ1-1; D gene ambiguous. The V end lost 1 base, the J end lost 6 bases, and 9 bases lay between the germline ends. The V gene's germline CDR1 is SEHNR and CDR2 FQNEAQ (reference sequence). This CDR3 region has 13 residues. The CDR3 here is CASSLDSRAEAFF. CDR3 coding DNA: TGTGCCAGCAGCTTAGATAGTCGTGCTGAAGCTTTCTTT.

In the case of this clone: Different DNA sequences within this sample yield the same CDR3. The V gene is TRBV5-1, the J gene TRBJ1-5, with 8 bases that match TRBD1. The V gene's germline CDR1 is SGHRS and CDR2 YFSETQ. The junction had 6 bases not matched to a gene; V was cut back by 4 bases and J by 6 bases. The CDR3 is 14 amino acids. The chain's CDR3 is CASSLGQGSQPQHF. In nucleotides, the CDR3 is TGCGCCAGCAGCCTAGGACAGGGTAGTCAGCCCCAGCATTTT. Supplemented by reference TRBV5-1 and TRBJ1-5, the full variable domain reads KAGVTQTPRYLIKTRGQQVTLSCSPISGHRSVSWYQQTPGQGLQFLFEYFSETQRNKGNFPGRFSGRQFSNSRSEMNVSTLELGDSALYLCASSLGQGSQPQHFGDGTRLSIL.

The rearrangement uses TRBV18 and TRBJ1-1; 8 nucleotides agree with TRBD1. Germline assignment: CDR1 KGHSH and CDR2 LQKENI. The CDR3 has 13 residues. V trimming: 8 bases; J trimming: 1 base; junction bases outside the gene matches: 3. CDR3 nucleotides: TGTGCCAGCGTCGGACAGGGGAACACTGAAGCTTTCTTT. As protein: CASVGQGNTEAFF.

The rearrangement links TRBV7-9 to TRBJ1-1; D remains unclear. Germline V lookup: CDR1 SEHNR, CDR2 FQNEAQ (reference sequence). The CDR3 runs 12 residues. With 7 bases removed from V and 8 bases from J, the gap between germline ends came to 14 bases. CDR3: CASTLPGSEAFF. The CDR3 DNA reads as TGTGCCAGCACCCTTCCGGGGAGCGAAGCTTTCTTT. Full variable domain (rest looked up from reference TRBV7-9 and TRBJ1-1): DTGVSQNPRHKITKRGQNVTFRCDPISEHNRLYWYRQTLGQGPEFLTYFQNEAQLEKSRLLSDRFSAERPKGSFSTLEIQRTEQGDSAMYLCASTLPGSEAFFGQGTRLTVV.

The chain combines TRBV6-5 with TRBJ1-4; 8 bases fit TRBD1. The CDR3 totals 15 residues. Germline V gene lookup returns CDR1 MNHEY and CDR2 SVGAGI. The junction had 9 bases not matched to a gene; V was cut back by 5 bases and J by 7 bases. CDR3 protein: CASSPRQGRIEKLFF. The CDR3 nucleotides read TGTGCCAGCAGTCCCCGACAGGGGAGAATTGAAAAACTGTTTTTT.

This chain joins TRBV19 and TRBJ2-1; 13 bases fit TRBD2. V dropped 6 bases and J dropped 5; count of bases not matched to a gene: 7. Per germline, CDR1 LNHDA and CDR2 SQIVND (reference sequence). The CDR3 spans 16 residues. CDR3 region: CASRRLAGGQDNEQFF. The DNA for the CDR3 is TGTGCCAGTAGGCGACTAGCGGGGGGCCAGGACAATGAGCAGTTCTTC. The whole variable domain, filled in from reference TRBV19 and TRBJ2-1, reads DGGITQSPKYLFRKEGQNVTLSCEQNLNHDAMYWYRQDPGQGLRLIYYSQIVNDFQKGDIAEGYSVSREKKESFPLTVTSAQKNPTAFYLCASRRLAGGQDNEQFFGPGTRLTVL.

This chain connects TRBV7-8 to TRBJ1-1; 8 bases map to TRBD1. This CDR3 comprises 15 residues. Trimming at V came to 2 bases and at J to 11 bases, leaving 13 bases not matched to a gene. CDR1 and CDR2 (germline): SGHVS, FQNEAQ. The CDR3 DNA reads TGTGCCAGCAGCTTACCTTCAGGGGGCCATCTGAAGGCTTTCTTT. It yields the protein CASSLPSGGHLKAFF.

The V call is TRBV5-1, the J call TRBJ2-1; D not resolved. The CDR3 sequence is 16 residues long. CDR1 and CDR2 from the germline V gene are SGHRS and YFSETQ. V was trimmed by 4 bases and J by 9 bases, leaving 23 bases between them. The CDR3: CASSLGKGLSSGEQFF. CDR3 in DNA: TGCGCCAGCAGCCTGGGTAAGGGTTTATCTTCCGGTGAGCAGTTCTTC.

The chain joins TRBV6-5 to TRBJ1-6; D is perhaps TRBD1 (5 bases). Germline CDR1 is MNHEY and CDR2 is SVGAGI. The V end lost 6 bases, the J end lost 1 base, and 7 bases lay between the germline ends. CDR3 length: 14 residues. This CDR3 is CASSQGSYNSPLHF. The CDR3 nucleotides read TGTGCCAGCAGCCAGGGTTCCTATAATTCACCCCTCCACTTT.